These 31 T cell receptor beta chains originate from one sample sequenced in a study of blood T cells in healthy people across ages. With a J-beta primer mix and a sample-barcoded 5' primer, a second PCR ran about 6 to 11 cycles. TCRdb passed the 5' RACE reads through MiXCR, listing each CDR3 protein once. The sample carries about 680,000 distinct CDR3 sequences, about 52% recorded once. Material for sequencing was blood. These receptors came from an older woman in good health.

The CDR3 coding sequence is TGTGCCAGCAGCCTCCTCACCACGGGACGGGATAATTCACCCCTCCACTTT. It is translated as CASSLLTTGRDNSPLHF. The chain combines TRBV4-2 with TRBJ1-6; the D gene is possibly TRBD1 (5 bases). Trimming removed 4 bases at V and 5 bases at J, with 18 bases between. The V gene's germline CDR1 is LGHNA and CDR2 YNFKEQ. This CDR3 is 17 amino acids long.

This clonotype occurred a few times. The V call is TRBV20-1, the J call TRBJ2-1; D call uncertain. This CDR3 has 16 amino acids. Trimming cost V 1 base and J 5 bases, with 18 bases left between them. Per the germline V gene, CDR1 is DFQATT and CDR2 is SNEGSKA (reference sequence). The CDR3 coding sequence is TGCAGTGCTAGAGCCCTGAGTCTGCGTTTAAACAATGAGCAGTTCTTC. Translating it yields CSARALSLRLNNEQFF.

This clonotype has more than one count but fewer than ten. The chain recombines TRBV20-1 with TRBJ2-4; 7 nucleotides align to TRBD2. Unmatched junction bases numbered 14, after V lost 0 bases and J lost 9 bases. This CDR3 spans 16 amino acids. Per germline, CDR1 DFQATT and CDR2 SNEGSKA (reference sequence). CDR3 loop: CSARDPLQGGDGIQYF. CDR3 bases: TGCAGTGCTAGAGATCCTCTGCAGGGAGGGGACGGCATTCAGTACTTC.

The CDR3 spells CASSLRGPTNTGELFF. The DNA of the CDR3 is TGTGCCAGCAGCTTACGGGGACCGACGAACACCGGGGAGCTGTTTTTT. The J gene is TRBJ2-2, the V gene TRBV7-2; D may match TRBD1 or TRBD2 (5 bases each). Trimming pared 2 bases from V and 0 bases from J, leaving 10 bases between. The CDR3 extends over 16 amino acids. CDR1 and CDR2 (germline): SGHTA, FQGNSA. The variable domain in full, with the rest retrieved from reference TRBV7-2 and TRBJ2-2, is GAGVSQSPSNKVTEKGKDVELRCDPISGHTALYWYRQSLGQGLEFLIYFQGNSAPDKSGLPSDRFSAERTGGSVSTLTIQRTQQEDSAVYLCASSLRGPTNTGELFFGEGSRLTVL.

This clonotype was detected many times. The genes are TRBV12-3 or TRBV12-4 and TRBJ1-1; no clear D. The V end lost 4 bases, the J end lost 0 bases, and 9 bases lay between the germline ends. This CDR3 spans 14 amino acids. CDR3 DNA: TGTGCCAGCAGTTCCACAGACATGAACACTGAAGCTTTCTTT. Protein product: CASSSTDMNTEAFF.

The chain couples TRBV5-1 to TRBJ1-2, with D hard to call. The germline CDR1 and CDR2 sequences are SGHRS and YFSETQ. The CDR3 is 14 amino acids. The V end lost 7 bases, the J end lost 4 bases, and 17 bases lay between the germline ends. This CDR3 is CASRIDYNSYGYTF. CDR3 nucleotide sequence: TGCGCCAGCCGCATTGATTACAATTCCTATGGCTACACCTTC.

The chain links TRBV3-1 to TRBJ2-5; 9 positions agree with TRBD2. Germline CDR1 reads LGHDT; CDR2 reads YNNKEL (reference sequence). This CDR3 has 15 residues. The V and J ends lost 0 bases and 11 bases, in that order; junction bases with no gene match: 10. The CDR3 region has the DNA TGTGCCAGCAGCCAAGATCGGGGACTAGCCGGTGAGCAGTACTTC. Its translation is CASSQDRGLAGEQYF.

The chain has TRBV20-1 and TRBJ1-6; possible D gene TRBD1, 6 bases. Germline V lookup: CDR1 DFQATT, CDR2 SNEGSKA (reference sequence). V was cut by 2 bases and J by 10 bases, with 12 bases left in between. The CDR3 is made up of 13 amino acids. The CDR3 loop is CSARYRVDSPLHF. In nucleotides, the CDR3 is TGCAGTGCTAGATACAGGGTCGACTCACCCCTCCACTTT.

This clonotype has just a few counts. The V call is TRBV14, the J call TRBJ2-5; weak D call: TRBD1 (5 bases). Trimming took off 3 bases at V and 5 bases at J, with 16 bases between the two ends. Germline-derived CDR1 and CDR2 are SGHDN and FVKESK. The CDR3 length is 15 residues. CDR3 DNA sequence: TGTGCCAGCAGCCAGGGGCAGAAGGTAGAGGAGACCCAGTACTTC. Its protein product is CASSQGQKVEETQYF.

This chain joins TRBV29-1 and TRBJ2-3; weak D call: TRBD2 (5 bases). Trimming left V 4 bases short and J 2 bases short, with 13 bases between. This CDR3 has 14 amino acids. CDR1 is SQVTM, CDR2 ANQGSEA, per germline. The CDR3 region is CSVATGSPTDTQYF. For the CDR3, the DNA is TGCAGCGTTGCAACGGGGTCCCCCACAGATACGCAGTATTTT.

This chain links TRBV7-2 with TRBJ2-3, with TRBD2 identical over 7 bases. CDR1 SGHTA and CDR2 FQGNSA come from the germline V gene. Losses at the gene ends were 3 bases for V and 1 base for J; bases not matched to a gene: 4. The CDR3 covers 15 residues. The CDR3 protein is CASSFMAGGTDTQYF. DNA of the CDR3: TGTGCCAGCAGCTTTATGGCGGGAGGCACAGATACGCAGTATTTT.

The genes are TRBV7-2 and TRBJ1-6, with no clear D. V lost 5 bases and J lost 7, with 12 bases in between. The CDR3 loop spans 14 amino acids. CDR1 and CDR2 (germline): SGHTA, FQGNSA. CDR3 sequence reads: CASSLSPGNSPLHF. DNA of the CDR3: TGTGCCAGCAGCCTCTCCCCGGGGAATTCACCCCTCCACTTT.

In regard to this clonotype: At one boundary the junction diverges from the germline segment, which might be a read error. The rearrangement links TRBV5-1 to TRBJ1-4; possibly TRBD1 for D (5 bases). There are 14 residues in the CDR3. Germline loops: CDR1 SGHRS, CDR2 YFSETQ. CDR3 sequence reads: CTSSLGQTDEKLFF. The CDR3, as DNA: TGCACCAGCAGCTTGGGGCAGACGGATGAAAAACTGTTTTTT.

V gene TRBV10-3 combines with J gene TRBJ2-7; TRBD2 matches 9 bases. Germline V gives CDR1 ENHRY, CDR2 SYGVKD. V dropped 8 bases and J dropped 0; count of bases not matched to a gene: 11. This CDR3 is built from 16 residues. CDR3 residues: CAIGPTSGRSSYEQYF. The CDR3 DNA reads TGTGCCATCGGGCCGACTAGCGGCCGCAGCTCCTACGAGCAGTACTTC.

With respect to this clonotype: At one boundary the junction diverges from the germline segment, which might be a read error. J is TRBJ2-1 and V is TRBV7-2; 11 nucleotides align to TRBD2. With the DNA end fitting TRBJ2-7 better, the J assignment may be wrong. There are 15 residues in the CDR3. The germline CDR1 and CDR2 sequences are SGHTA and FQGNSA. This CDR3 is CACSQELAGGREQYF. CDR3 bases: TGTGCCTGCAGCCAAGAGTTAGCGGGAGGGCGCGAGCAGTACTTC.

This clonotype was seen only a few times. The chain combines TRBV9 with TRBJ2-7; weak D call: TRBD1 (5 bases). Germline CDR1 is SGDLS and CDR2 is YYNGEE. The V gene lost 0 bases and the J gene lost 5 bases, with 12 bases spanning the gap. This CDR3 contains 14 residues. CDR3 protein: CASSVAGNRNEQYF. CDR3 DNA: TGTGCCAGCAGCGTAGCAGGGAATAGGAACGAGCAGTACTTC.

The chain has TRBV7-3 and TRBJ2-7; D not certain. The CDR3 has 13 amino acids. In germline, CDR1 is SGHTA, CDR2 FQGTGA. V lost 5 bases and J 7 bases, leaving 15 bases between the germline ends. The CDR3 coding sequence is TGTGCCAGCAGCCCAAGTCCAGAAGGGGAGCAGTACTTC. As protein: CASSPSPEGEQYF.

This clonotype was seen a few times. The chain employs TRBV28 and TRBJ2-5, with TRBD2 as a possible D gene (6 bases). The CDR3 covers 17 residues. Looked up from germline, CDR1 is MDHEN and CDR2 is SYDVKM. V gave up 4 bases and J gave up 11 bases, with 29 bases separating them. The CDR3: CASSSPVLVGLISKQYF. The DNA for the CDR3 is TGTGCCAGCAGTTCCCCAGTCCTGGTGGGACTGATATCGAAACAGTACTTC. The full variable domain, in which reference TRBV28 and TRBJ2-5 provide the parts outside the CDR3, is DVKVTQSSRYLVKRTGEKVFLECVQDMDHENMFWYRQDPGLGLRLIYFSYDVKMKEKGDIPEGYSVSREKKERFSLILESASTNQTSMYLCASSSPVLVGLISKQYFGPGTRLLVL.

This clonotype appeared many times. CDR3 nucleotide sequence: TGTGCCAGCAGCTGGTTCGGGGGTAAATACGAGCAGTACTTC. This gives the protein CASSWFGGKYEQYF. The chain links TRBV21-1 to TRBJ2-7; the table's D call of TRBD1 was not tested on the DNA. TRBV21-1 corresponds to a pseudogene. The CDR3 extends over 14 amino acids.

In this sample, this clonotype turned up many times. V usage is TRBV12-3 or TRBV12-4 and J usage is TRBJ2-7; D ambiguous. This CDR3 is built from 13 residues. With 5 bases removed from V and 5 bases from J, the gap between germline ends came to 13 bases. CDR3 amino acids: CASSVTRRDEQYF. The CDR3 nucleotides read TGTGCCAGCAGTGTAACCCGACGGGACGAGCAGTACTTC.

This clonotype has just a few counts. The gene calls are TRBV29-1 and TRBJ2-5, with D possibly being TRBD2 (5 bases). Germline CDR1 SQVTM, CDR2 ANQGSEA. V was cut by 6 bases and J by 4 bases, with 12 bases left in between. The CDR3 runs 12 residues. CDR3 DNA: TGCAGCGTAGCCGAGGGCGGAGAGACCCAGTACTTC. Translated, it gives CSVAEGGETQYF. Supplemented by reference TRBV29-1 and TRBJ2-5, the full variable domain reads SAVISQKPSRDICQRGTSLTIQCQVDSQVTMMFWYRQQPGQSLTLIATANQGSEATYESGFVIDKFPISRPNLTFSTLTVSNMSPEDSSIYLCSVAEGGETQYFGPGTRLLVL.

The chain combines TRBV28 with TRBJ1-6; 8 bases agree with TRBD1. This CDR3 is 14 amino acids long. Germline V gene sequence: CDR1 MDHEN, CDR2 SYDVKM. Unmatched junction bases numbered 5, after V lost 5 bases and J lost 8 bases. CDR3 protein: CASSRPTGDSPLHF. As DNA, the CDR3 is TGTGCCAGCAGTCGCCCGACAGGGGATTCACCCCTCCACTTT.

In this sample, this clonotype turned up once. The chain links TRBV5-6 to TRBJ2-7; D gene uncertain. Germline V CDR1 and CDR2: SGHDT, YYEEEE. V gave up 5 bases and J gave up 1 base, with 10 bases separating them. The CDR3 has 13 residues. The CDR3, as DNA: TGTGCCAGCAGGGCATGGGATTCCTACGAGCAGTACTTC. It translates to CASRAWDSYEQYF.

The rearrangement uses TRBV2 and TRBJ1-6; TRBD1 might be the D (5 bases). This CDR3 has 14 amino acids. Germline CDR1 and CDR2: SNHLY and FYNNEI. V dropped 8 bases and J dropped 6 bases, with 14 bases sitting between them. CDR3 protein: CASLARGPNSPLHF. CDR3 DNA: TGTGCCAGCCTGGCGAGGGGACCTAATTCACCCCTCCACTTT.

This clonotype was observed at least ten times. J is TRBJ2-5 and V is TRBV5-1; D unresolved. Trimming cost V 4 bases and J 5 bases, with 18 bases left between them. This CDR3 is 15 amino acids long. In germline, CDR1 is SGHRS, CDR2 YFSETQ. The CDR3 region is CASSDPLATEETQYF. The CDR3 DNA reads TGCGCCAGCAGCGACCCCTTAGCTACTGAGGAGACCCAGTACTTC.

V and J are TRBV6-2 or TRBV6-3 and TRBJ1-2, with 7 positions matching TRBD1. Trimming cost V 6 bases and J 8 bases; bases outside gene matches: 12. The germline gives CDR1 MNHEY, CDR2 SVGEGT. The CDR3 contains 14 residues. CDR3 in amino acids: CASSMTGKRRGYTF. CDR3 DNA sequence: TGTGCCAGCAGCATGACAGGGAAACGGAGGGGCTACACCTTC.

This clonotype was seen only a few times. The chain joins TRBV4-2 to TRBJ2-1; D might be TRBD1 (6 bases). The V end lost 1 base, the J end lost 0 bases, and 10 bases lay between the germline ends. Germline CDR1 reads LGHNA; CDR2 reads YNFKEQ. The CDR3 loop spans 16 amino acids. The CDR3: CASSQVGALSYNEQFF. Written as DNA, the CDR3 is TGTGCCAGCAGCCAAGTGGGGGCTCTCTCCTACAATGAGCAGTTCTTC.

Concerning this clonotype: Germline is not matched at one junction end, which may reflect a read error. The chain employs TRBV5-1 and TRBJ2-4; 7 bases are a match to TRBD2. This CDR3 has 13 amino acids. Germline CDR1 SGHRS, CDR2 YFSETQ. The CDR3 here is CVSSLASRGEQYF. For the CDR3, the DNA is TGCGTCAGCAGCTTGGCTAGTCGGGGGGAGCAGTACTTC.

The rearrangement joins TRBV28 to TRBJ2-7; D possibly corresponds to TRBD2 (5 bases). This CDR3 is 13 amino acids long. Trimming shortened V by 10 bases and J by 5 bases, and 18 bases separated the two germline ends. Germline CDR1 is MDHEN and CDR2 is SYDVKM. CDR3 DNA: TGTGCCACGTGCTCGGGGTGGTCCGACGAGCAGTACTTC. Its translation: CATCSGWSDEQYF.

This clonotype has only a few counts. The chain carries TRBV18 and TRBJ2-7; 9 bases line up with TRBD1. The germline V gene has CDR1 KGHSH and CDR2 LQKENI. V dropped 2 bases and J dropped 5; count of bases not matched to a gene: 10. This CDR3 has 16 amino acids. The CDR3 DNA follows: TGTGCCAGCTCACCAACCGCCGGGACAGGGTTTGACGAGCAGTACTTC. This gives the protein CASSPTAGTGFDEQYF.

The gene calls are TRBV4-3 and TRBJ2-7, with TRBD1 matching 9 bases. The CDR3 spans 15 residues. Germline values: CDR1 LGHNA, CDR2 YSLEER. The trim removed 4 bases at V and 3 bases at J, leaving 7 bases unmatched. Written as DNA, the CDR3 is TGCGCCAGCAGCCCGCGGACAGGGGAGTTCTACGAGCAGTACTTC. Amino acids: CASSPRTGEFYEQYF.